This T cell receptor beta chain was identified during a study of T cell responses to AZD1222 COVID-19 vaccine. The CDR3 has 14 residues. The trim removed 2 bases at V and 9 bases at J, leaving 7 bases unmatched. Germline-derived CDR1 and CDR2 are SGHTA and FQGNSA. General study points: At baseline, seropositivity was found in only 5 to 7 AZD1222 recipients. Of spike-specific TCRs, nearly half reportedly target regions left unmutated in variants. Donors were mostly white British, more females; clonal diversity possibly underestimated.

Produced via immunoSEQ multiplex PCR; TCRdb's table is partial and in-frame only. The sample contains more than 150,000 clones, more than 80% of which appear only once. In regard to this clone: Its antigen is currently unknown.

This chain links TRBV7-2 with TRBJ2-1, with 7 bases fitting TRBD2. The source material was peripheral blood, sampled on day 0 of AZD1222 vaccination. The sequence was obtained from an adult in good health. The CDR3 loop reads CASSLSTGRSEQFF. The CDR3 DNA reads TGTGCCAGCAGCTTATCGACCGGGAGGAGTGAGCAGTTCTTC.